The clone carrying this TCR beta chain was counted ten times or more. The target antigen is unknown. This entry comes from a study of T cell repertoires in cytomegalovirus infection. At the level of the study: Matching HLA type, along with CMV infection, was indicated by public TCR beta signatures. Notes on the study in general: Cumulated frequencies of public TCR beta families served to identify carriers of CMV plus the relevant HLA. HLA-C-restricted CMV clonotypes gave the most frequent clonotype in two of eight donors.

TCRdb used MiXCR to reprocess the reads, holding one entry per CDR3 protein. The data show 650,000 to 900,000 distinct CDR3 sequences, with 25% to 35% seen just once and roughly 13% held by the top ten. The clonotype was recovered from a human donor in good health (CMV status not recorded). Some clones in this sample may be carry-over from other donors' samples. The sequenced sample was cultured CD8+ T cells from PBMCs, obtained from culture after CMV antigen stimulation.

The chain's CDR3 is CASSLLAGGRYF. For the CDR3, the DNA is TGTGCCAGCAGCTTACTAGCGGGGGGGCGGTATTTT. The V call is TRBV7-8, the J call TRBJ2-3, with TRBD2 matching 12 bases. CDR1 SGHVS and CDR2 FQNEAQ come from the germline V gene. The CDR3 has 12 residues. The J segment lost 14 bases and the V segment lost 2 bases, leaving 2 bases of the junction unmatched.